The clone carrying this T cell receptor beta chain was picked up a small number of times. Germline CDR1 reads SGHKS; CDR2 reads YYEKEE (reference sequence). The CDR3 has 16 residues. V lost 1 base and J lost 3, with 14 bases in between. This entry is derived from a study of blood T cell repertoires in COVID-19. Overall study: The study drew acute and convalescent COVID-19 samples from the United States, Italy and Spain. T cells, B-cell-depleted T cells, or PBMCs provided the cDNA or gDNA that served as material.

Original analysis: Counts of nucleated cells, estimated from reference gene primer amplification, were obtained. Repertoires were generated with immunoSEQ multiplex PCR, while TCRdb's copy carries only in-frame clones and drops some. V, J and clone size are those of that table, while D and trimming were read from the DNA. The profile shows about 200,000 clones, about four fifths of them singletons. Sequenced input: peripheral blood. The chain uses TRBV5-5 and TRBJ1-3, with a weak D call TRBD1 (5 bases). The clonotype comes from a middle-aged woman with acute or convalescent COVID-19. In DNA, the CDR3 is TGTGCCAGCAGCTTGTACAGTGACAGTAGTGGAAACACCATATATTTT. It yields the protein CASSLYSDSSGNTIYF.